This T cell receptor beta chain was captured by sequencing in a study of glioma-infiltrating T cells. Notes on the study in general: Tissue-blood divergence was below expectation in non-neoplastic patients, above in gliomas. Tissue and blood shared very few CDR3 sequences.

Trimming at V came to 6 bases and at J to 5 bases, leaving 9 bases not matched to a gene. Germline assignment: CDR1 SQVTM and CDR2 ANQGSEA. The length of the CDR3 is 14 residues. This clonotype was seen repeatedly, ten times or more. Its antigen remains unidentified. Amplification of TCR alpha and beta CDR3 regions from RNA used iRepertoire nested multiplex PCR. Tissue mRNA or PBMC total RNA, 100-400 ng, went into one-step reverse transcription and amplification. TCRdb reprocessed the multiplex PCR reads with MiXCR, giving one entry per CDR3 protein. The sample gives around 99,000 distinct CDR3 sequences, around 25% of which show up once; around 30% is in the top ten.

The TCR sequence derives from a human donor with low-grade glioma or glioblastoma, undergoing nonglioma brain surgery, or in good health (not recorded which). The sequenced sample consisted of glioma tissue, nonneoplastic brain tissue, or PBMCs (not recorded which). The chain uses TRBV29-1 and TRBJ1-5; 8 bases match TRBD1. CDR3 bases: TGCAGCGTCGTTGGACAGGGTCCTGATCAGCCCCAGCATTTT. Amino acids: CSVVGQGPDQPQHF.